Shown below are 31 T cell receptor beta chains from a single sample sequenced in a study of T cell responses to AZD1222 COVID-19 vaccine. This table comes from immunoSEQ multiplex PCR, and its TCRdb copy is limited to in-frame clones, with some not included. The data show 150,000 to 200,000 clones, over 70% seen once. The starting material was peripheral blood, obtained on day 0 of MenACWY control vaccination. The receptors derive from an adult in good health.

V usage is TRBV18 and J usage is TRBJ1-4, with 9 nucleotides matching TRBD1. CDR3 length: 13 residues. The V segment lost 5 bases and the J segment 8 bases; nucleotides outside the gene matches: 3. CDR1 is KGHSH, CDR2 LQKENI, per germline. The CDR3 region has the DNA TGTGCCAGCTCAACGACAGGGGGAGAAAAACTGTTTTTT. This encodes CASSTTGGEKLFF.

The chain couples TRBV28 to TRBJ1-5; D perhaps matches TRBD1 (6 bases). In germline, CDR1 is MDHEN, CDR2 SYDVKM. Trimming took off 8 bases at V and 2 bases at J, with 16 bases between the two ends. This CDR3 comprises 15 residues. The CDR3 DNA sequence: TGTGCCAGCTCGATAAGGGGGGTTGGCAATCAGCCCCAGCATTTT. This codes for CASSIRGVGNQPQHF.

The chain couples TRBV2 to TRBJ1-5; 10 positions match TRBD1. Germline CDR1 reads SNHLY; CDR2 reads FYNNEI. This CDR3 is 16 amino acids long. V gave up 5 bases and J gave up 7 bases; unmatched junction bases: 11. The CDR3 DNA reads TGTGCCAGCAGTTTTCCGGGACAGGGGCCCGACCAGCCCCAGCATTTT. Translated, it gives CASSFPGQGPDQPQHF. The full variable domain, its missing parts supplied by reference TRBV2 and TRBJ1-5, is EPEVTQTPSHQVTQMGQEVILRCVPISNHLYFYWYRQILGQKVEFLVSFYNNEISEKSEIFDDQFSVERPDGSNFTLKIRSTKLEDSAMYFCASSFPGQGPDQPQHFGDGTRLSIL.

This clone was recorded only once. The chain joins TRBV28 to TRBJ2-5; no reliable D call. Germline CDR1 reads MDHEN; CDR2 reads SYDVKM. The CDR3 consists of 15 residues. V was shortened by 6 bases and J by 1 base, with 15 bases between the two germline ends. As DNA, the CDR3 is TGTGCCAGCAGGTCGATGTGGGCTACCCAAGAGACCCAGTACTTC. Translation: CASRSMWATQETQYF.

The chain joins TRBV6-5 to TRBJ1-6; 7 bases line up with TRBD1. This CDR3 has 14 residues. V dropped 4 bases and J dropped 7; count of bases not matched to a gene: 4. The germline gives CDR1 MNHEY, CDR2 SVGAGI. CDR3 amino acids: CASSSGTVNSPLHF. CDR3 DNA: TGTGCCAGCAGTTCCGGGACAGTGAATTCACCCCTCCACTTT.

The chain combines TRBV6-2 or TRBV6-3 with TRBJ1-5; 8 bases align to TRBD1. V dropped 6 bases and J dropped 6; count of bases not matched to a gene: 4. The V gene's germline CDR1 is MNHEY and CDR2 SVGEGT. The length of the CDR3 is 13 residues. The CDR3 region is CASSRQGTQPQHF. DNA for the CDR3: TGTGCCAGCAGCAGACAGGGGACTCAGCCCCAGCATTTT.

This clone was observed a handful of times. The DNA for the CDR3 is TGTGCCAGCAGCCAACATACAGGAACCGGGGAGCTGTTTTTT. Translation gives CASSQHTGTGELFF. The chain recombines TRBV4-2 with TRBJ2-2; TRBD1 is a possible D gene (5 bases). This CDR3 spans 14 amino acids. V lost 2 bases and J lost 5, with 9 bases in between. Germline V gene data show CDR1 as LGHNA and CDR2 as YNFKEQ.

Notes on this clone: Other DNA sequences in this specimen translate into the identical CDR3. The rearrangement links TRBV7-8 to TRBJ1-2; D is undetermined. This CDR3 comprises 14 residues. Germline V gives CDR1 SGHVS, CDR2 FQNEAQ. Trimming took 0 bases from V and 0 from J, leaving 5 bases between them. This CDR3 reads CASSLAGANYGYTF. The CDR3 DNA is TGTGCCAGCAGCTTAGCTGGGGCTAACTATGGCTACACCTTC.

The rearrangement joins TRBV12-3 or TRBV12-4 to TRBJ2-3; the D is unclear. CDR3 length: 12 amino acids. V lost 5 bases to trimming and J lost 4 bases, with 7 bases between them. CDR3 coding DNA: TGTGCCAGCAGTCAAAACCCAGATACGCAGTATTTT. This encodes CASSQNPDTQYF.

V usage is TRBV5-4 and J usage is TRBJ1-4, with 8 bases lining up with TRBD1. Germline V gene sequence: CDR1 SGHNT, CDR2 YYREEE (reference sequence). The CDR3 is 18 residues long. Trimming at V came to 1 base and at J to 5 bases, leaving 13 bases not matched to a gene. CDR3 region: CASSLFMGGQGWNEKLFF. CDR3 DNA: TGTGCCAGCAGCTTGTTTATGGGAGGACAGGGTTGGAATGAAAAACTGTTTTTT.

As concerns this clone: This may stem from a read error, because a much larger clone lies one nucleotide away. This chain links TRBV27 with TRBJ1-1; weak D call: TRBD1 (6 bases). The CDR3 sequence is 13 residues long. Germline assignment: CDR1 MNHEY and CDR2 SMNVEV (reference sequence). Trimming took off 5 bases at V and 1 base at J, with 8 bases between the two ends. Here the CDR3 DNA reads TGTGCCAGCAGTGGACAGTGGAACACTGAAGCTTTCTTT. Its protein product is CASSGQWNTEAFF.

The J gene is TRBJ2-7, the V gene TRBV30; tentatively, D is TRBD1 (6 bases). The CDR3 contains 13 residues. The germline CDR1 and CDR2 sequences are GTSNPN and SVGIG (reference sequence). V was pared by 0 bases and J by 4 bases, with 10 bases between. CDR3 residues: CAWSVLGAYEQYF. In DNA form, the CDR3 reads TGTGCCTGGAGTGTATTGGGGGCTTACGAGCAGTACTTC. The full variable domain, rest sourced from reference TRBV30 and TRBJ2-7, is SQTIHQWPATLVQPVGSPLSLECTVEGTSNPNLYWYRQAAGRGLQLLFYSVGIGQISSEVPQNLSASRPQDRQFILSSKKLLLSDSGFYLCAWSVLGAYEQYFGPGTRLTVT.

J is TRBJ2-1 and V is TRBV5-4; TRBD2 agrees at 16 bases. After removal of 4 bases from V and 10 bases from J, the junction contained 5 bases not matched to a gene. Germline lookup yields CDR1 SGHNT and CDR2 YYREEE (reference sequence). The CDR3 has 15 residues. The chain's CDR3 is CASSLGTSGGEEQFF. The CDR3 DNA sequence: TGTGCCAGCAGCCTAGGGACTAGCGGGGGGGAGGAGCAGTTCTTC.

The rearrangement links TRBV7-2 to TRBJ2-1; 7 bases map to TRBD2. V dropped 5 bases and J dropped 5; count of bases not matched to a gene: 6. CDR3 length: 14 residues. Germline CDR1 and CDR2: SGHTA and FQGNSA. Here the CDR3 DNA reads TGTGCCAGCAGCCCGGCTAGCGGTAACAATGAGCAGTTCTTC. It specifies CASSPASGNNEQFF.

This clone is a singleton in its sample. The chain joins TRBV12-3 or TRBV12-4 to TRBJ1-4; D remains ambiguous. The CDR3 runs to 13 residues. Trimming cost V 6 bases and J 8 bases, with 13 bases left between them. The CDR3 protein is CASSSLSSEKLFF. The CDR3 region has the DNA TGTGCCAGCAGCTCCCTCTCCAGCGAAAAACTGTTTTTT.

The genes are TRBV10-3 and TRBJ1-1; D gene unclear. Germline loops: CDR1 ENHRY, CDR2 SYGVKD. This CDR3 comprises 14 residues. V shed 6 bases and J shed 1 base, with 12 bases lying between them. The CDR3 loop reads CAIRREAENTEAFF. The CDR3 DNA reads TGTGCCATCAGGAGGGAGGCCGAGAACACTGAAGCTTTCTTT.

The chain has TRBV7-9 and TRBJ2-7; D may be TRBD2 (5 bases). The CDR3 extends over 13 amino acids. The germline V gene has CDR1 SEHNR and CDR2 FQNEAQ (reference sequence). The germline V and J ends were trimmed by 6 bases and 3 bases, with 12 bases remaining between them. CDR3 nucleotide sequence: TGTGCCAGCAGGAGAACGGAGGACTACGAGCAGTACTTC. Translating it yields CASRRTEDYEQYF.

The count of this clone is one. The chain couples TRBV6-2 or TRBV6-3 to TRBJ2-3; D is undetermined. V lost 2 bases and J lost 2, with 5 bases in between. Looked up from germline, CDR1 is MNHEY and CDR2 is SVGEGT. The CDR3 loop spans 13 amino acids. CDR3 residues: CASSYGVTDTQYF. In DNA, the CDR3 is TGTGCCAGCAGTTACGGGGTCACAGATACGCAGTATTTT.

The rearrangement joins TRBV19 to TRBJ2-2, with a possible D match to TRBD1 (6 bases). Deletions cut 5 bases from V and 4 bases from J, with 14 bases between. The CDR3 runs to 15 residues. The germline gives CDR1 LNHDA, CDR2 SQIVND (reference sequence). CDR3 residues: CASSPGQWGTGELFF. DNA for the CDR3: TGTGCCAGTAGTCCAGGACAGTGGGGCACCGGGGAGCTGTTTTTT.

This CDR3 reads CASSYGFSGTEAFF. In nucleotides, the CDR3 is TGTGCCAGCAGTTACGGGTTTTCGGGCACTGAAGCTTTCTTT. The rearrangement links TRBV6-2 or TRBV6-3 to TRBJ1-1; D is unresolved. The germline V gene has CDR1 MNHEY and CDR2 SVGEGT. There are 14 residues in the CDR3. Trimming removed 2 bases from V and 4 bases from J, with 11 bases in between.

This sequence joins TRBV9 and TRBJ1-5, with a tentative D call TRBD1 (6 bases). The V end lost 0 bases, the J end lost 2 bases, and 9 bases lay between the germline ends. Germline lookup yields CDR1 SGDLS and CDR2 YYNGEE. The CDR3 is 15 residues long. The CDR3 coding sequence is TGTGCCAGCAGCGTAGGGGGGGGCGGCAATCAGCCCCAGCATTTT. This translates into CASSVGGGGNQPQHF. Variable domain in full (rest from reference TRBV9 and TRBJ1-5): DSGVTQTPKHLITATGQRVTLRCSPRSGDLSVYWYQQSLDQGLQFLIQYYNGEERAKGNILERFSAQQFPDLHSELNLSSLELGDSALYFCASSVGGGGNQPQHFGDGTRLSIL.

V is TRBV3-1 (or the pseudogene TRBV3-2) and J is TRBJ2-5; D uncertain. V lost 0 bases, J lost 5 bases, and 13 bases lay in between. This CDR3 has 15 amino acids. Per the germline V gene, CDR1 is LGHDT and CDR2 is YNNKEL (reference sequence). This CDR3 is CASSQDVSSFETQYF. The CDR3 nucleotides are TGTGCCAGCAGCCAAGATGTGTCTAGTTTTGAGACCCAGTACTTC.

The CDR3 spells CASREGLSNQPQHF. Written as DNA, the CDR3 is TGTGCCAGCAGGGAGGGCCTTAGCAATCAGCCCCAGCATTTT. The chain is built from TRBV2 and TRBJ1-5; D not resolved. CDR3 length equals 14 residues. The germline gives CDR1 SNHLY, CDR2 FYNNEI. The V gene lost 6 bases and the J gene lost 0 bases, with 9 bases spanning the gap.

The rearrangement links TRBV27 to TRBJ2-1; no firm D call. Germline V gene sequence: CDR1 MNHEY, CDR2 SMNVEV (reference sequence). This CDR3 is built from 16 residues. Trimming took 5 bases from V and 0 from J, leaving 14 bases between them. The CDR3 spells CASSPYYVGSYNEQFF. CDR3 nucleotide sequence: TGTGCCAGCAGTCCTTACTATGTCGGCTCCTACAATGAGCAGTTCTTC.

The rearrangement uses TRBV15 and TRBJ2-6, with a tentative D call TRBD1 (6 bases). Per germline, CDR1 LNHNV and CDR2 YYDKDF (reference sequence). Trimming stripped 0 bases from V and 0 bases from J, with 15 bases between. The CDR3 loop spans 19 amino acids. The CDR3 loop reads CATSRDKAGAISGANVLTF. CDR3 in DNA: TGTGCCACCAGCAGAGATAAGGCAGGGGCGATCTCTGGGGCCAACGTCCTGACTTTC. Full variable domain (remainder filled in from reference TRBV15 and TRBJ2-6): DAMVIQNPRYQVTQFGKPVTLSCSQTLNHNVMYWYQQKSSQAPKLLFHYYDKDFNNEADTPDNFQSRRPNTSFCFLDIRSPGLGDTAMYLCATSRDKAGAISGANVLTFGAGSRLTVL.

The V call is TRBV25-1, the J call TRBJ1-2, with 10 bases matching TRBD1. Germline CDR1 reads MGHDK; CDR2 reads SYGVNS. The V and J ends lost 4 bases and 7 bases, in that order; junction bases with no gene match: 9. CDR3 length: 15 amino acids. Here the CDR3 DNA reads TGTGCCAGCAGTGGACAGGGGGCCTCAGGGGGTGGCTACACCTTC. Protein product: CASSGQGASGGGYTF.

This clone was detected only once. This sequence joins TRBV5-1 and TRBJ2-2; 11 nucleotides match TRBD1. This CDR3 has 18 residues. CDR1 is SGHRS and CDR2 is YFSETQ in the germline V gene. V dropped 0 bases and J dropped 1; count of bases not matched to a gene: 5. The CDR3 sequence is CASSLAGQGAQNTGELFF. CDR3 DNA: TGCGCCAGCAGCTTGGCCGGACAGGGGGCCCAGAACACCGGGGAGCTGTTTTTT.

The chain combines TRBV7-3 with TRBJ2-5; 10 bases match TRBD1. CDR1 is SGHTA, CDR2 FQGTGA, per germline. CDR3 length equals 15 residues. J lost 5 bases, V lost 5 bases, and 8 bases had no gene match. As DNA, the CDR3 is TGTGCCAGCAGCAAGGGACAGGGGCTGGAGGAGACCCAGTACTTC. Amino acids: CASSKGQGLEETQYF.

The rearrangement uses TRBV12-3 or TRBV12-4 and TRBJ1-1; D not resolved. This CDR3 spans 13 amino acids. Trimming pared 6 bases from V and 1 base from J, leaving 9 bases between. CDR3 in DNA: TGTGCCAGCAGGCCTTCAGAGAACACTGAAGCTTTCTTT. Translating gives CASRPSENTEAFF.

The genes are TRBV3-1 (or the pseudogene TRBV3-2) and TRBJ1-6; a weak D match, TRBD1 (5 bases). Trimming pared 4 bases from V and 6 bases from J, leaving 7 bases between. From germline, CDR1 is LGHDT and CDR2 YNNKEL (reference sequence). CDR3 length equals 13 residues. CDR3 coding DNA: TGTGCCAGCAGCCGGGACGGTAATTCACCCCTCCACTTT. The encoded protein is CASSRDGNSPLHF.

The chain has TRBV28 and TRBJ2-2; possible D gene TRBD1, 6 bases. Germline CDR1 and CDR2: MDHEN and SYDVKM. The length of the CDR3 is 15 residues. Trimming stripped 5 bases from V and 4 bases from J, with 14 bases between. CDR3 in amino acids: CASSLRTGSTGELFF. In DNA, the CDR3 is TGTGCCAGCAGTCTCCGAACAGGGAGCACCGGGGAGCTGTTTTTT.